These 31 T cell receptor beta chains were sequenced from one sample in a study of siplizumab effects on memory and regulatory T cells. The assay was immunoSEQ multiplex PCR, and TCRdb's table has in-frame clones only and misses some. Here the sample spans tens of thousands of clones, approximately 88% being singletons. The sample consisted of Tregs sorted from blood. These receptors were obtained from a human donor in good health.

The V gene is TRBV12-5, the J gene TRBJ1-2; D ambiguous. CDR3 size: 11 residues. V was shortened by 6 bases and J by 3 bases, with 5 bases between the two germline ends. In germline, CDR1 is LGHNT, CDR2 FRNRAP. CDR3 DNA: TGTGCTAGTGGCCAGGACTATGGCTACACCTTC. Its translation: CASGQDYGYTF.

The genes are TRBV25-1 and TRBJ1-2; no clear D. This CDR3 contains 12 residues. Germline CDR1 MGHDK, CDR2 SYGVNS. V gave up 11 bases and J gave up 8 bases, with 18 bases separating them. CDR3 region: CASRPAFGGYTF. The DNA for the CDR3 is TGTGCCTCCAGGCCCGCTTTTGGCGGCTACACCTTC.

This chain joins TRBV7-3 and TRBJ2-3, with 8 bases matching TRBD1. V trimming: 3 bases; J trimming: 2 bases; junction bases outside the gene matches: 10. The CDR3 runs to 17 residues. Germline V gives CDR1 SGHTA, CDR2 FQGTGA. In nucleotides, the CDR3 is TGTGCCAGCAGCTTGGGGACAGGTTTGATTATCACAGATACGCAGTATTTT. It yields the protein CASSLGTGLIITDTQYF. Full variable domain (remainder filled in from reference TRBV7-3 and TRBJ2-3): GAGVSQTPSNKVTEKGKYVELRCDPISGHTALYWYRQSLGQGPEFLIYFQGTGAADDSGLPNDRFFAVRPEGSVSTLKIQRTERGDSAVYLCASSLGTGLIITDTQYFGPGTRLTVL.

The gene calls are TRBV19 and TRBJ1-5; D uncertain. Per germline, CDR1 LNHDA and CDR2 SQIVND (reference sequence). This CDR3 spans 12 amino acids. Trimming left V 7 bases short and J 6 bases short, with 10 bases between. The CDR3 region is CASTYRGQPQHF. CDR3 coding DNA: TGTGCCAGTACCTATAGAGGTCAGCCCCAGCATTTT.

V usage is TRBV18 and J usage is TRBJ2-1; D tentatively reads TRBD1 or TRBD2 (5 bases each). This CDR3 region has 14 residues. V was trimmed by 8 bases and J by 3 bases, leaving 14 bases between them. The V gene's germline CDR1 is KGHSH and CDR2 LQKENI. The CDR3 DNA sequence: TGTGCCAGCAGAGGGGCACCATACTACAATGAGCAGTTCTTC. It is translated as CASRGAPYYNEQFF. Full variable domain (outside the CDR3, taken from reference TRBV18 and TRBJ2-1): NAGVMQNPRHLVRRRGQEARLRCSPMKGHSHVYWYRQLPEEGLKFMVYLQKENIIDESGMPKERFSAEFPKEGPSILRIQQVVRGDSAAYFCASRGAPYYNEQFFGPGTRLTVL.

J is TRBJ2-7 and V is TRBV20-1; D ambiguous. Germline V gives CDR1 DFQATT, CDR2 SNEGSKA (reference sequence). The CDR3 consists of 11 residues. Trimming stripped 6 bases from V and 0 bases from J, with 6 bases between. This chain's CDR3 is CSARLSYEQYF. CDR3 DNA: TGCAGTGCCCGGCTCTCCTACGAGCAGTACTTC.

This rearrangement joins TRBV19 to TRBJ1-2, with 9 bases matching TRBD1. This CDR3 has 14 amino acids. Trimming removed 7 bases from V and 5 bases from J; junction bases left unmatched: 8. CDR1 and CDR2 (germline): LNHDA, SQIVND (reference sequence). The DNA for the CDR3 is TGTGCCAGTAAAAGGGACAGGGCCCCTTATGGCTACACCTTC. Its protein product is CASKRDRAPYGYTF.

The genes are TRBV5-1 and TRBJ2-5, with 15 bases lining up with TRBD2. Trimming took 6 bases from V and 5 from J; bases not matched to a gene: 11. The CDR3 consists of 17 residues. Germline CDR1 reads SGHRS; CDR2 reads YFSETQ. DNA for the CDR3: TGCGCCAGCAACCTTGGTCGGACTAGCGGGGGGGCGGAGACCCAGTACTTC. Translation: CASNLGRTSGGAETQYF.

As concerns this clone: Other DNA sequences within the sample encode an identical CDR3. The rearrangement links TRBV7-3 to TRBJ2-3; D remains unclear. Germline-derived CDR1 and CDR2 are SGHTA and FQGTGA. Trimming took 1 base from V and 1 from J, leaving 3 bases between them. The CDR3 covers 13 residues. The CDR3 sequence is CASSLSRTDTQYF. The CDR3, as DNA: TGTGCCAGCAGCTTAAGCCGCACAGATACGCAGTATTTT.

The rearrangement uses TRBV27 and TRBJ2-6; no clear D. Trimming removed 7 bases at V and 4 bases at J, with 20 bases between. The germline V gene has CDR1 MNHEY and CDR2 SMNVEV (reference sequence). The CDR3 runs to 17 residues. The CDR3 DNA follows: TGTGCCAGCACCTTGCTCCCGTCTGGGTCCGGGGCCAACGTCCTGACTTTC. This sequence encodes CASTLLPSGSGANVLTF.

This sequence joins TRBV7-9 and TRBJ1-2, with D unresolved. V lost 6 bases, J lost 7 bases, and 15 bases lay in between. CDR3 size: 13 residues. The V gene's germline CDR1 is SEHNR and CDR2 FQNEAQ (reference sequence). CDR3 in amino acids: CASSRSLETGYTF. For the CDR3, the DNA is TGTGCCAGCAGTCGCTCCCTAGAGACTGGCTACACCTTC. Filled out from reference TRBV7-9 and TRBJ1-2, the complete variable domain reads DTGVSQNPRHKITKRGQNVTFRCDPISEHNRLYWYRQTLGQGPEFLTYFQNEAQLEKSRLLSDRFSAERPKGSFSTLEIQRTEQGDSAMYLCASSRSLETGYTFGSGTRLTVV.

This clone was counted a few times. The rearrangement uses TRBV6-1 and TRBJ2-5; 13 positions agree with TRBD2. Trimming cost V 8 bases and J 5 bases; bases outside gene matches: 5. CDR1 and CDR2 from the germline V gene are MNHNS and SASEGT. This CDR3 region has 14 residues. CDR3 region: CASGGLAGSETQYF. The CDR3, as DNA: TGTGCCAGCGGGGGACTAGCGGGGAGCGAGACCCAGTACTTC.

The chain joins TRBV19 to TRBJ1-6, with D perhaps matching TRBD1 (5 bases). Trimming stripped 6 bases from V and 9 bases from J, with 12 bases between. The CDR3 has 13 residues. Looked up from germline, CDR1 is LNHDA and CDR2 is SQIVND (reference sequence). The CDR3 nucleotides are TGTGCCAGTAGGATCTCGGGGGGTTCACCCCTCCACTTT. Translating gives CASRISGGSPLHF.

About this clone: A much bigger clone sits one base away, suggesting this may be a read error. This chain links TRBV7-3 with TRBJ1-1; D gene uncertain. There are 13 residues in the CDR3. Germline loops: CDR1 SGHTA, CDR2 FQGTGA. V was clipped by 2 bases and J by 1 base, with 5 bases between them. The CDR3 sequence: CASSLSGNTEAFF. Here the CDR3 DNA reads TGTGCCAGCAGCTTATCAGGGAACACTGAAGCTTTCTTT.

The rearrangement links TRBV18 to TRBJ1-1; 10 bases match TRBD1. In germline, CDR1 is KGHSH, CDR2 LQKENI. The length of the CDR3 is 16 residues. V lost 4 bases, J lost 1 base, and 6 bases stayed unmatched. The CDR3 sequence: CASSRGTGDWNTEAFF. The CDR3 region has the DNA TGTGCCAGCTCACGAGGGACAGGGGATTGGAACACTGAAGCTTTCTTT.

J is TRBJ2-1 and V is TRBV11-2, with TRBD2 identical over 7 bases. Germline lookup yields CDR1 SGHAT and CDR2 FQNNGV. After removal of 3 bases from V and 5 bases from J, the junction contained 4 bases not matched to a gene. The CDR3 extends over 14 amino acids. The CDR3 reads CASSFSGPNNEQFF. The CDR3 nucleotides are TGTGCCAGCAGCTTTAGCGGGCCAAACAATGAGCAGTTCTTC.

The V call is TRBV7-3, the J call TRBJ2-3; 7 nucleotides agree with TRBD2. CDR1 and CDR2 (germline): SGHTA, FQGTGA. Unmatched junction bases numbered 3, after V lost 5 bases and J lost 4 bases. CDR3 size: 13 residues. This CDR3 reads CASSPAGADTQYF. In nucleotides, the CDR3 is TGTGCCAGCAGCCCCGCGGGGGCAGATACGCAGTATTTT.

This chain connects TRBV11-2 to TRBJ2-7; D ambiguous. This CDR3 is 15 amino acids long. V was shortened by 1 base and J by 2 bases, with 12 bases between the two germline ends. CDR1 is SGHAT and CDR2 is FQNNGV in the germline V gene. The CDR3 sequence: CASSLVVTWPYEQYF. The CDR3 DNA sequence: TGTGCCAGCAGCTTAGTGGTGACATGGCCCTACGAGCAGTACTTC. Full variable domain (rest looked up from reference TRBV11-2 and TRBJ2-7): EAGVAQSPRYKIIEKRQSVAFWCNPISGHATLYWYQQILGQGPKLLIQFQNNGVVDDSQLPKDRFSAERLKGVDSTLKIQPAKLEDSAVYLCASSLVVTWPYEQYFGPGTRLTVT.

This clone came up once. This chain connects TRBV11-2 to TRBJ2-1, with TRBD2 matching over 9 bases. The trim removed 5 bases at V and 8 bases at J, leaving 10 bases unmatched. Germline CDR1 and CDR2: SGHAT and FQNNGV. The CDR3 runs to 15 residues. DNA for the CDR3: TGTGCCAGCAGCAACACCGGGACTAGCACCCATGAGCAGTTCTTC. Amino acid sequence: CASSNTGTSTHEQFF.

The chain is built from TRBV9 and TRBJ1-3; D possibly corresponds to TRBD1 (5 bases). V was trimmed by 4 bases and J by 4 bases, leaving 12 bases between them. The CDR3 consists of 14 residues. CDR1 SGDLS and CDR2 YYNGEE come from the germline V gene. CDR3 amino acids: CASSLQGTGNTIYF. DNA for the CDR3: TGTGCCAGCAGCCTTCAGGGTACGGGAAACACCATATATTTT.

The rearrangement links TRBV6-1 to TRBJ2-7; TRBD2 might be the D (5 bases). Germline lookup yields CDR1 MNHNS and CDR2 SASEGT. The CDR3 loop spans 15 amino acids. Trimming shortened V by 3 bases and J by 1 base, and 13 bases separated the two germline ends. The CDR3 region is CASSDNVRTSYEQYF. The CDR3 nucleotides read TGTGCCAGCAGTGACAACGTTAGGACTTCCTACGAGCAGTACTTC.

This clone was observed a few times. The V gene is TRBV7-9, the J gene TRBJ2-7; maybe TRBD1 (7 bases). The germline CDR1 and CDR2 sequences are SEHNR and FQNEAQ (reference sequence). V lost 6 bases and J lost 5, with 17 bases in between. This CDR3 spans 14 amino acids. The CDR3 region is CASRPTTGRHEQYF. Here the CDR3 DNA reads TGTGCCAGCAGACCAACGACAGGGAGGCACGAGCAGTACTTC.

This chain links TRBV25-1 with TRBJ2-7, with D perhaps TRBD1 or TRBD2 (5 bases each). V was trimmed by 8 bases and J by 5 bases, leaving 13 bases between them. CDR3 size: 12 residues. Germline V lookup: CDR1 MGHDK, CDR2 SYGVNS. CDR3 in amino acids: CASGVWGNEQYF. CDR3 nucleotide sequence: TGTGCCAGCGGGGTATGGGGGAACGAGCAGTACTTC.

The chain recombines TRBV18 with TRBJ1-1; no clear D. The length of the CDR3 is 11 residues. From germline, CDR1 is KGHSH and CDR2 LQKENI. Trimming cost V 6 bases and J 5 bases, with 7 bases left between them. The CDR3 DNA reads TGTGCCAGCTCGGGAAGGACTGAAGCTTTCTTT. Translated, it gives CASSGRTEAFF.

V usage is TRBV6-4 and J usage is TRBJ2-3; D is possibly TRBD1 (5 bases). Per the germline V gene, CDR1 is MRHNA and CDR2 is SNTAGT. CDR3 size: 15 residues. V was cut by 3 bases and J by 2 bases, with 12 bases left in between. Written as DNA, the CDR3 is TGTGCCAGCAGTGAGGGGCCGTCTTTCACAGATACGCAGTATTTT. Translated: CASSEGPSFTDTQYF.

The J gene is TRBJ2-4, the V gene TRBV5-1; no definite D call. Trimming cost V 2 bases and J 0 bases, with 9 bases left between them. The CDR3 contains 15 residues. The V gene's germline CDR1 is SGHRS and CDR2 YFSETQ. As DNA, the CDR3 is TGCGCCAGCAGCTTCAGCTCTCTAGCCAAAAACATTCAGTACTTC. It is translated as CASSFSSLAKNIQYF.

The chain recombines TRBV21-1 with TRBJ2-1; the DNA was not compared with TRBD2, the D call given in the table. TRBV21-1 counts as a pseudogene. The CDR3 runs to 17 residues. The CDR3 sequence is CASSKYVGTKHIYEQFF. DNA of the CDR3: TGTGCCAGCAGCAAATATGTGGGGACTAAACATATCTATGAGCAGTTCTTC.

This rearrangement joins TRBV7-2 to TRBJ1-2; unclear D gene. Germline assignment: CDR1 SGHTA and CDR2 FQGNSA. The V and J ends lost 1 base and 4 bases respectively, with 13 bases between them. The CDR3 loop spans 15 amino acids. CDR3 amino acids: CASSLVRGSSYGYTF. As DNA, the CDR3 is TGTGCCAGCAGCTTAGTTCGGGGTAGCTCCTATGGCTACACCTTC.

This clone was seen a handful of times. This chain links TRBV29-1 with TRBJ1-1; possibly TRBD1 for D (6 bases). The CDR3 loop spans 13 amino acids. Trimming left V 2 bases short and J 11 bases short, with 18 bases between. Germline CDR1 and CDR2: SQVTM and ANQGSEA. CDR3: CSVEPAGTMGAFF. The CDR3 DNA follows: TGCAGCGTTGAACCCGCCGGGACAATGGGTGCTTTCTTT.

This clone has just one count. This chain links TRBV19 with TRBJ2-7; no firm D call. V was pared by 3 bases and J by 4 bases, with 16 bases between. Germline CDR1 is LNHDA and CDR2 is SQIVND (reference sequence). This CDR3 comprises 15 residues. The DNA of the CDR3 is TGTGCCAGTAGTATCACGCCGGGCGGTTTATACGAGCAGTACTTC. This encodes CASSITPGGLYEQYF.

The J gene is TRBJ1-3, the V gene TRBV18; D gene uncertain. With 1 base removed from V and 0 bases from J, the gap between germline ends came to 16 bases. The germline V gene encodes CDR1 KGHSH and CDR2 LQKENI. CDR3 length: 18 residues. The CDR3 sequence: CASSPLPYDGSSGNTIYF. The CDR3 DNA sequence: TGTGCCAGCTCACCACTTCCATATGATGGGAGCTCTGGAAACACCATATATTTT.